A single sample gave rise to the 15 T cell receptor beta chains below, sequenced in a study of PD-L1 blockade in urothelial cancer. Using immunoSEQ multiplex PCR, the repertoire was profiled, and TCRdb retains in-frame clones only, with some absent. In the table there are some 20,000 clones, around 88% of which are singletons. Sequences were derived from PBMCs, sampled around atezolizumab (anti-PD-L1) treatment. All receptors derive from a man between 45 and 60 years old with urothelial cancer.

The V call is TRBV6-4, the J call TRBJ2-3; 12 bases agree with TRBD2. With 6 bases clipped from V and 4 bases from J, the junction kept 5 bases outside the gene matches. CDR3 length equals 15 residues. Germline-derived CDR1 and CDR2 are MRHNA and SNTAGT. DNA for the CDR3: TGTGCCAGCAGCCCTAGCGGGGGGGAAGCAGATACGCAGTATTTT. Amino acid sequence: CASSPSGGEADTQYF.

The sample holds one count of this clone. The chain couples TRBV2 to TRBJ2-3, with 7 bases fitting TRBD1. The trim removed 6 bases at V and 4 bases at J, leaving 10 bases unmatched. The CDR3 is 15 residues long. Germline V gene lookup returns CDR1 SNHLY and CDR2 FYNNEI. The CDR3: CASSRMTGLADTQYF. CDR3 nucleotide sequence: TGTGCCAGCAGCCGGATGACAGGGCTGGCAGATACGCAGTATTTT.

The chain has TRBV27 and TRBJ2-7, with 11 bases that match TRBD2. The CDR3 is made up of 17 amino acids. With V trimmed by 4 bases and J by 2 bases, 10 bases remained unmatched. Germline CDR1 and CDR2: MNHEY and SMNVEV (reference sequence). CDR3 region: CASSSRTTSGGTYEQYF. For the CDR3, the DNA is TGTGCCAGCAGTTCTCGGACTACTAGCGGGGGAACCTACGAGCAGTACTTC.

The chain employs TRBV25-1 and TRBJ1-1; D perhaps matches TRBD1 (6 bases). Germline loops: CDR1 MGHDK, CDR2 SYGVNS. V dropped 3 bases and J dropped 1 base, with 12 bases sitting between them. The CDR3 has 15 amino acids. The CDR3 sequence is CASSDTGRGNTEAFF. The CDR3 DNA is TGTGCCAGCAGTGATACGGGCAGGGGGAACACTGAAGCTTTCTTT.

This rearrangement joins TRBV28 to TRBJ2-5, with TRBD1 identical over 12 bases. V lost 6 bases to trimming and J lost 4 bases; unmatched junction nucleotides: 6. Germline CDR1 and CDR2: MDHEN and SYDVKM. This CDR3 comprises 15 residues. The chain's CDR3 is CASRPGQGAGETQYF. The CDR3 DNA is TGTGCCAGCAGGCCGGGACAGGGGGCTGGAGAGACCCAGTACTTC.

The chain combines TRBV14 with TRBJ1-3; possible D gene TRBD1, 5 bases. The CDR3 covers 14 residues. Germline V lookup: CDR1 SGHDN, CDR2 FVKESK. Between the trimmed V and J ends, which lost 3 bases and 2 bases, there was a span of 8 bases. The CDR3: CASSHPGPGNTIYF. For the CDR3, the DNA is TGTGCCAGCAGCCACCCAGGGCCTGGAAACACCATATATTTT.

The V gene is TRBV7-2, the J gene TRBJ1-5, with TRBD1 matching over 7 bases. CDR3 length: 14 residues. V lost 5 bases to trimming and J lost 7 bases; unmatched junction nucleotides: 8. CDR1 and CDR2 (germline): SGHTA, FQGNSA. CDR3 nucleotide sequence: TGTGCCAGCAGCCCCCCCGGGACAGAGCAGCCCCAGCATTTT. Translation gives CASSPPGTEQPQHF.

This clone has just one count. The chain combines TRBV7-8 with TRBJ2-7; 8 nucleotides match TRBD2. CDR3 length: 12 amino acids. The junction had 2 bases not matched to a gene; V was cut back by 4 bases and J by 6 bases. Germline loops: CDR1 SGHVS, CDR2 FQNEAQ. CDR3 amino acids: CASSSTSAEQYF. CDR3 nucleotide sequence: TGTGCCAGCAGCTCGACTAGCGCCGAGCAGTACTTC.

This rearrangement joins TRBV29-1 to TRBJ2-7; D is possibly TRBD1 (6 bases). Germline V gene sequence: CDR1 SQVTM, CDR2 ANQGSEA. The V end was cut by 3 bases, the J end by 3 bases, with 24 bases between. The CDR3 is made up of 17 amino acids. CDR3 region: CSVEPSGPGASVYEQYF. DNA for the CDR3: TGCAGCGTTGAGCCCAGTGGCCCAGGGGCGAGCGTCTACGAGCAGTACTTC.

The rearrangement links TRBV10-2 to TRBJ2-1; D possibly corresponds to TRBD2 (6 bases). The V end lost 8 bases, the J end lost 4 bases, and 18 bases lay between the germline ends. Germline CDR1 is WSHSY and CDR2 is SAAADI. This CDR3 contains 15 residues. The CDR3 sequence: CASRTPSVSYNEQFF. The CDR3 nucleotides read TGCGCCAGCCGAACCCCTAGCGTCTCTTACAATGAGCAGTTCTTC.

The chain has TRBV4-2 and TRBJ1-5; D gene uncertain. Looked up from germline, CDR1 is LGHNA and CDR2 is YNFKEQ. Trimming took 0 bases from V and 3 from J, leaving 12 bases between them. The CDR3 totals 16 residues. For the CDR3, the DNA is TGTGCCAGCAGCCAAGAAACTGAGCGGTTCAATCAGCCCCAGCATTTT. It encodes CASSQETERFNQPQHF.

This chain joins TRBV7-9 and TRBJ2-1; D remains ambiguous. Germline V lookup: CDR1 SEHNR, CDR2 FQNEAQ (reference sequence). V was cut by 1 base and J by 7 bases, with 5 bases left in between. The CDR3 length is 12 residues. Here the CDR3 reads CASSLDGNEQFF. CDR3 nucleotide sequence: TGTGCCAGCAGCTTAGACGGGAATGAGCAGTTCTTC.

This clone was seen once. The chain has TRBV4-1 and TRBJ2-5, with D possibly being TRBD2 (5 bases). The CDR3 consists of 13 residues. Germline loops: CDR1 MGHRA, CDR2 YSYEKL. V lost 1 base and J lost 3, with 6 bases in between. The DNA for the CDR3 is TGCGCCAGCAGCCAAGGGACTGAAGAGACCCAGTACTTC. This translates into CASSQGTEETQYF.

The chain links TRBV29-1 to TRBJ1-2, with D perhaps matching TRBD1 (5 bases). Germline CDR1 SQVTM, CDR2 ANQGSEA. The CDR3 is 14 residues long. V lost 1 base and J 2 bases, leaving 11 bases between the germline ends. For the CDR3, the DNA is TGCAGCGTTGAAGGGGGCAAAAACAACTATGGCTACACCTTC. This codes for CSVEGGKNNYGYTF.

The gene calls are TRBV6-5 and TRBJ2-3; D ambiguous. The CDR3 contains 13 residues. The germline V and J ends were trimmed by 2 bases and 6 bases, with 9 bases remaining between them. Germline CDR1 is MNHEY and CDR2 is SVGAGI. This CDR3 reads CASSYDWKDTQYF. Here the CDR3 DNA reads TGTGCCAGCAGTTACGACTGGAAGGATACGCAGTATTTT.